This T cell receptor beta chain was obtained from a study of cytomegalovirus exposure and HLA in healthy donors. This clone came up a few times. Its target is not known. Study-wide points: Later analysis demonstrated an association between a missense DCLRE1C variant and TCR beta V- and J-gene trimming. Some public TCRs appeared in many individuals, while most sequences were rare.

PCR was performed using 60 Vbeta and 13 Jbeta primers. Profiled with immunoSEQ multiplex PCR; TCRdb holds only in-frame clones, not every one. Among some 150,000 clones listed, around four fifths were seen once. Germline assignment: CDR1 MNHNS and CDR2 SASEGT. V lost 2 bases and J lost 4; bases outside the gene matches: 3. CDR3 length: 14 amino acids. Each of the donors was a healthy bone marrow donor. Sample: PBMCs. The V call is TRBV6-1, the J call TRBJ1-2; 8 nucleotides agree with TRBD1. This receptor was taken from a woman in her forties or fifties in good health and CMV-seronegative. In DNA, the CDR3 is TGTGCCAGCAGTGAACAGGGGGCAGTCTATGGCTACACCTTC. Amino acids: CASSEQGAVYGYTF.